The 12 T cell receptor beta chains below come from one sample, sequenced in a study. One entry per CDR3 protein results from TCRdb running MiXCR on the 5' RACE reads. The sample has 8,000 or so distinct CDR3 sequences, approximately 35% seen once. Sequenced material: tumor-infiltrating memory CD4+ T cells sorted from the breast tumor. Subset meaning: memory CD4+ T cells, CD4+CD45RO+CD25-. Every receptor here comes from a female donor with breast cancer.

As for this clonotype: A much larger clone lies one base from this, so it may be a read error. The gene calls are TRBV28 and TRBJ1-3; D may be TRBD1 (6 bases). The ends were cut back, 5 bases at V and 4 bases at J, with 15 bases in the middle. The V gene's germline CDR1 is MDHEN and CDR2 SYDVKM. The CDR3 length is 15 residues. DNA for the CDR3: TGTGCCAGCAGTCCTACAGGGAGCACCGGAAACACCATATATTTT. Its protein is CASSPTGSTGNTIYF.

Notes on this clonotype: One end of the junction varies from germline; a read error may be responsible. This chain connects TRBV5-4 to TRBJ2-7; TRBD1 might be the D (5 bases). Germline CDR1 SGHNT, CDR2 YYREEE (reference sequence). CDR3 length: 14 amino acids. CDR3 amino acids: CASSLGGRAYERYF. As DNA, the CDR3 is TGTGCCAGCAGCTTGGGAGGCAGGGCCTACGAGCGGTACTTC. The complete variable domain, with remaining parts taken from reference TRBV5-4 and TRBJ2-7, reads ETGVTQSPTHLIKTRGQQVTLRCSSQSGHNTVSWYQQALGQGPQFIFQYYREEENGRGNFPPRFSGLQFPNYSSELNVNALELDDSALYLCASSLGGRAYERYFGPGTRLTVT.

This clonotype was recorded a few times. The V call is TRBV2, the J call TRBJ1-1; 7 nucleotides match TRBD1. Losses at the gene ends were 5 bases for V and 1 base for J; bases not matched to a gene: 4. CDR1 and CDR2 (germline): SNHLY, FYNNEI. The CDR3 consists of 14 residues. The CDR3, as DNA: TGTGCCAGCAGTTACGACAGGGCGAACACTGAAGCTTTCTTT. This translates into CASSYDRANTEAFF.

This chain joins TRBV7-2 and TRBJ1-1; D gene unclear. The CDR3 runs to 16 residues. Per germline, CDR1 SGHTA and CDR2 FQGNSA. V shed 5 bases and J shed 1 base, with 17 bases lying between them. CDR3 loop: CASSRGVIYWNTEAFF. As DNA, the CDR3 is TGTGCCAGCAGCCGTGGGGTAATATATTGGAACACTGAAGCTTTCTTT. The variable domain in full, completed from reference TRBV7-2 and TRBJ1-1, reads GAGVSQSPSNKVTEKGKDVELRCDPISGHTALYWYRQSLGQGLEFLIYFQGNSAPDKSGLPSDRFSAERTGGSVSTLTIQRTQQEDSAVYLCASSRGVIYWNTEAFFGQGTRLTVV.

As regards this clonotype: This may stem from a read error, because a much larger clone lies one nucleotide away. This chain joins TRBV7-3 and TRBJ2-5; the D gene is possibly TRBD1 (5 bases). The germline CDR1 and CDR2 sequences are SGHTA and FQGTGA. V was cut by 4 bases and J by 2 bases, with 8 bases left in between. The CDR3 runs 13 residues. As DNA, the CDR3 is TGTGCCAGCAGCTGGACACGGCAAGAGACCCAGTACTTC. It is translated as CASSWTRQETQYF.

This clonotype was detected only a few times. CDR3 region: CASTLTGSAGGDEQFF. CDR3 nucleotide sequence: TGTGCCAGCACCCTTACAGGGAGTGCAGGGGGCGATGAGCAGTTCTTC. This chain connects TRBV9 to TRBJ2-1, with TRBD1 matching over 8 bases. The germline V gene encodes CDR1 SGDLS and CDR2 YYNGEE. This CDR3 region has 16 residues. The V segment lost 6 bases and the J segment 8 bases; nucleotides outside the gene matches: 16.

The sample holds a few counts of this clonotype. J is TRBJ2-1 and V is TRBV5-1; D unclear. This CDR3 has 13 residues. V lost 2 bases to trimming and J lost 6 bases, with 9 bases between them. CDR1 SGHRS and CDR2 YFSETQ come from the germline V gene. The CDR3 loop reads CASSFGLTNEQFF. The CDR3 nucleotides read TGCGCCAGCAGCTTTGGGCTCACCAATGAGCAGTTCTTC.

Sample share makes this clonotype medium-sized. The chain joins TRBV10-2 to TRBJ1-1; D ambiguous. CDR3 length equals 13 residues. The germline V gene has CDR1 WSHSY and CDR2 SAAADI. V was clipped by 2 bases and J by 3 bases, with 7 bases between them. The CDR3 DNA reads as TGCGCCAGCAGTGAGAATTCGTACACTGAAGCTTTCTTT. Its translation is CASSENSYTEAFF.

This clonotype appeared many times. The gene calls are TRBV4-2 and TRBJ2-5; the D gene could be TRBD1 or TRBD2 (5 bases each). There are 14 residues in the CDR3. Per germline, CDR1 LGHNA and CDR2 YNFKEQ. V was pared by 1 base and J by 5 bases, with 11 bases between. Written as DNA, the CDR3 is TGTGCCAGCAGCCAAGTGCCAGGGACGGAGACCCAGTACTTC. Protein sequence: CASSQVPGTETQYF.

This clonotype was observed many times. The chain has TRBV7-2 and TRBJ2-7, with 12 bases identical to TRBD1. CDR3 size: 14 residues. With 3 bases clipped from V and 7 bases from J, the junction kept 4 bases outside the gene matches. In germline, CDR1 is SGHTA, CDR2 FQGNSA. Here the CDR3 DNA reads TGTGCCAGCAGCTTCGGGACAGGGGGCCGAGAGCAGTACTTC. Amino acids: CASSFGTGGREQYF.

This clonotype was counted ten times or more. A clone one base away is much larger, so this may be a read error. This rearrangement joins TRBV7-2 to TRBJ1-4; D not certain. Trimming cost V 5 bases and J 5 bases, with 12 bases left between them. The CDR3 spans 14 residues. The germline CDR1 and CDR2 sequences are SGHTA and FQGNSA. CDR3 nucleotides: TGTGCCAGCAGCAATCGGGAGGAAAATGAAAAACTGTTTTTT. Its translation is CASSNREENEKLFF.

The chain recombines TRBV20-1 with TRBJ1-2; D call uncertain. The CDR3 covers 15 residues. Per the germline V gene, CDR1 is DFQATT and CDR2 is SNEGSKA (reference sequence). V shed 0 bases and J shed 1 base, with 12 bases lying between them. The CDR3: CSARDRVRRNYGYTF. The CDR3 region has the DNA TGCAGTGCTAGAGATAGGGTCAGGCGTAACTATGGCTACACCTTC.